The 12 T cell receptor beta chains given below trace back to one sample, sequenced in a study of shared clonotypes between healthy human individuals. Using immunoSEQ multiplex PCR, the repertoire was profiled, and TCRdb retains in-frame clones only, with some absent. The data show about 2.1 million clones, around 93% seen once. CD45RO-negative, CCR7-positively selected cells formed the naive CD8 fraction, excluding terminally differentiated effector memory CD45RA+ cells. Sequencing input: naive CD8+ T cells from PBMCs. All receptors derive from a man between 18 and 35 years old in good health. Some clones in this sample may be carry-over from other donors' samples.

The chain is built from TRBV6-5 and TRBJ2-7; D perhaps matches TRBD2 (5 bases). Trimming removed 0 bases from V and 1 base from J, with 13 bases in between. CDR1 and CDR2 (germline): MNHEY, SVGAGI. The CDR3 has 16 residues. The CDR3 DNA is TGTGCCAGCAGTTACTCGACGGGGAGTAAGTCCTACGAGCAGTACTTC. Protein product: CASSYSTGSKSYEQYF.

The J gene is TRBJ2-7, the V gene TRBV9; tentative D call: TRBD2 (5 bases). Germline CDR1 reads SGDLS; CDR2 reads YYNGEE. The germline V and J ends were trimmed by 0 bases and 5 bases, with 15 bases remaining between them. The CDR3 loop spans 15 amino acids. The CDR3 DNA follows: TGTGCCAGCAGCGTAGTGGGCGGGTCGGGGAACGAGCAGTACTTC. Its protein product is CASSVVGGSGNEQYF.

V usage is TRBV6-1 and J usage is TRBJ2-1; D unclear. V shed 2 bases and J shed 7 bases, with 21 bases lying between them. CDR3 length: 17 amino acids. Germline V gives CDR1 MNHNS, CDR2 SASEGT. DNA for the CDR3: TGTGCCAGCAGTGAACGACGAGCTGGGTTTTTTATGAATGAGCAGTTCTTC. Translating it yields CASSERRAGFFMNEQFF.

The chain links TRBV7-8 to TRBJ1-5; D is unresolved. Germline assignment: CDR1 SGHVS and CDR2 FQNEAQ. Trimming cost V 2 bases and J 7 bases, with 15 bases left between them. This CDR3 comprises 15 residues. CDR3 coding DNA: TGTGCCAGCAGCTTATCGGGGAGAACGGGCCAGCCCCAGCATTTT. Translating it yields CASSLSGRTGQPQHF.

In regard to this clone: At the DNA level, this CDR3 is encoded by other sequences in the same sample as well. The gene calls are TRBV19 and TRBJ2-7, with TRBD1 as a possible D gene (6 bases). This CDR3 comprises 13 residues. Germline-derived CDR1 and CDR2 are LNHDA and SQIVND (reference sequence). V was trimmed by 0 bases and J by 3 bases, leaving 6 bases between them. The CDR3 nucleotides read TGTGCCAGTAGTATAGACAGGGGCTACGAGCAGTACTTC. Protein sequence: CASSIDRGYEQYF.

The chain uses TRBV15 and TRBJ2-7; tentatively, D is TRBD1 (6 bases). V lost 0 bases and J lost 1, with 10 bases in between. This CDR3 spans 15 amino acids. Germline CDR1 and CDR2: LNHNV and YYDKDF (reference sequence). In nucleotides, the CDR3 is TGTGCCACCAGCAGAGACAAGGACAGTTCCTACGAGCAGTACTTC. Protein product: CATSRDKDSSYEQYF. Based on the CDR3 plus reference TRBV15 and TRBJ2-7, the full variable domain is DAMVIQNPRYQVTQFGKPVTLSCSQTLNHNVMYWYQQKSSQAPKLLFHYYDKDFNNEADTPDNFQSRRPNTSFCFLDIRSPGLGDTAMYLCATSRDKDSSYEQYFGPGTRLTVT.

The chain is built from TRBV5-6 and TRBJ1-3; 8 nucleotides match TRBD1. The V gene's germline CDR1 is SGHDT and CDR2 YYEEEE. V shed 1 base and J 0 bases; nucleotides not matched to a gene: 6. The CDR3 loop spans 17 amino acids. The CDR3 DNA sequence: TGTGCCAGCAGCTTGTCCACGACAGGGGTCTCTGGAAACACCATATATTTT. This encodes CASSLSTTGVSGNTIYF.

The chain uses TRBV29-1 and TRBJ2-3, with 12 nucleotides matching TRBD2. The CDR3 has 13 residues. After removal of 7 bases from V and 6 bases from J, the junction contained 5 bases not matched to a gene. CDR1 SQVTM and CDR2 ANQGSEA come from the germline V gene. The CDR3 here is CSGTSGTRDTQYF. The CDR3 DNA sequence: TGCAGCGGGACTAGCGGGACCAGGGATACGCAGTATTTT.

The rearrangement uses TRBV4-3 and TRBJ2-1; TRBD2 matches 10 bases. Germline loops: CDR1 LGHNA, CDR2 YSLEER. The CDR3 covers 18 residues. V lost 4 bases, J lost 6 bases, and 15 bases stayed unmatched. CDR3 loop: CASSPYRDQREGGNEQFF. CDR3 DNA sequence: TGCGCCAGCAGCCCTTACAGGGATCAGCGGGAGGGAGGCAATGAGCAGTTCTTC.

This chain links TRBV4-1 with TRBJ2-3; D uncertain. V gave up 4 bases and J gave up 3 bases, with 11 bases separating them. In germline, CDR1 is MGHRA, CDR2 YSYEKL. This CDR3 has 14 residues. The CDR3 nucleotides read TGCGCCAGCAGCCCGACTCTGAGAACAGATACGCAGTATTTT. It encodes CASSPTLRTDTQYF.

As DNA, the CDR3 is TGTGCCAGCAGCTTAGCGGCTGGGGCGGGCACTGAAGCTTTCTTT. It translates to CASSLAAGAGTEAFF. The chain has TRBV7-2 and TRBJ1-1; weak D call: TRBD1 (5 bases). The length of the CDR3 is 15 residues. The V gene lost 0 bases and the J gene lost 4 bases, with 12 bases spanning the gap. In germline, CDR1 is SGHTA, CDR2 FQGNSA.

DNA of the CDR3: TGTGCCAGCAGCCAATTTGCGCCAGGGAGATCACTGGTGGAGCAGTACTTC. This gives the protein CASSQFAPGRSLVEQYF. This chain joins TRBV4-2 and TRBJ2-7, with D tentatively TRBD1 or TRBD2 (5 bases each). CDR1 is LGHNA and CDR2 is YNFKEQ in the germline V gene. V was clipped by 2 bases and J by 7 bases, with 24 bases between them. The CDR3 contains 17 residues.